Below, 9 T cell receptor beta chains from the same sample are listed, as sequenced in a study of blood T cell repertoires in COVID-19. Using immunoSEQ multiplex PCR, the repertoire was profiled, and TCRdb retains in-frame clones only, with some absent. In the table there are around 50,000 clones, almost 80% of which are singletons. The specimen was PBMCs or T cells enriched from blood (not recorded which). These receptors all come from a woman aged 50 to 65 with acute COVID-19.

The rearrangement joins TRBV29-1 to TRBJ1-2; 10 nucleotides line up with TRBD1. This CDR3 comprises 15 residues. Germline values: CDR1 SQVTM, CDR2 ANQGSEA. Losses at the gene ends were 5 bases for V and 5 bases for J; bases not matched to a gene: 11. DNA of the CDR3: TGCAGCGTTCTAGACAGGGGGCATCCTCCGTATGGCTACACCTTC. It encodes CSVLDRGHPPYGYTF. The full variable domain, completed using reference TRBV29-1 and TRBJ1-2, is SAVISQKPSRDICQRGTSLTIQCQVDSQVTMMFWYRQQPGQSLTLIATANQGSEATYESGFVIDKFPISRPNLTFSTLTVSNMSPEDSSIYLCSVLDRGHPPYGYTFGSGTRLTVV.

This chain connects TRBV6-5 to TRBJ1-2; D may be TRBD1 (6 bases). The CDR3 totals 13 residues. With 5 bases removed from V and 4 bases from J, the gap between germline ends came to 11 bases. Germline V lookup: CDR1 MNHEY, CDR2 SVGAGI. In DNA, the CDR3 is TGTGCCAGCAGTACAGGGTCGGGCTATGGCTACACCTTC. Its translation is CASSTGSGYGYTF.

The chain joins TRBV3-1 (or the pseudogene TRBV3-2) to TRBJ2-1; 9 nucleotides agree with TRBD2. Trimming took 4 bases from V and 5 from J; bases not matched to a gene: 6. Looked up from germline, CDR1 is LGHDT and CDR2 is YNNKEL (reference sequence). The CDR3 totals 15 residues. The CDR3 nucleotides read TGTGCCAGCAGCCCTCTAGCGGGGTTCAACAATGAGCAGTTCTTC. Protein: CASSPLAGFNNEQFF.

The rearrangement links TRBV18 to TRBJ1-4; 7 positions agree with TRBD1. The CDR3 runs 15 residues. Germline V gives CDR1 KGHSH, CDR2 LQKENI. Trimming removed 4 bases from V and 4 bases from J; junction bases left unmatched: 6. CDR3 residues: CASSLSGTDNEKLFF. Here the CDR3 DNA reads TGTGCCAGCTCACTCTCCGGGACAGATAATGAAAAACTGTTTTTT. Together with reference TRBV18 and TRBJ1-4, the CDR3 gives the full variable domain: NAGVMQNPRHLVRRRGQEARLRCSPMKGHSHVYWYRQLPEEGLKFMVYLQKENIIDESGMPKERFSAEFPKEGPSILRIQQVVRGDSAAYFCASSLSGTDNEKLFFGSGTQLSVL.

The CDR3 bases are TGTGCCAGCCATAGGGGACAGGGGGTCTCCTACGAGCAGTACTTC. Protein: CASHRGQGVSYEQYF. This chain uses TRBV28 with TRBJ2-7; 11 bases map to TRBD1. Trimming took 8 bases from V and 0 from J; bases not matched to a gene: 6. The CDR3 spans 15 residues. Germline-derived CDR1 and CDR2 are MDHEN and SYDVKM.

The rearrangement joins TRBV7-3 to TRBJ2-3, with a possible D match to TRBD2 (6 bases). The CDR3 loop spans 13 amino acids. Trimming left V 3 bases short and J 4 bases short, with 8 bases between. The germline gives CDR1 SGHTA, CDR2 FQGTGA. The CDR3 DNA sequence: TGTGCCAGCAGCTTTGCGGGATCAGATACGCAGTATTTT. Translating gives CASSFAGSDTQYF.

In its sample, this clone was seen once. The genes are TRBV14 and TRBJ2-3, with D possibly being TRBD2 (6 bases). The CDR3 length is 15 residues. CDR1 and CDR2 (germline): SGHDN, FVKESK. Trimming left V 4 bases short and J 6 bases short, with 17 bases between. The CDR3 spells CASSPPGGFWDTQYF. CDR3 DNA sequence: TGTGCCAGCAGCCCCCCCGGAGGGTTTTGGGATACGCAGTATTTT. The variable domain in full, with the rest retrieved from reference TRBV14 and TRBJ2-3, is EAGVTQFPSHSVIEKGQTVTLRCDPISGHDNLYWYRRVMGKEIKFLLHFVKESKQDESGMPNNRFLAERTGGTYSTLKVQPAELEDSGVYFCASSPPGGFWDTQYFGPGTRLTVL.

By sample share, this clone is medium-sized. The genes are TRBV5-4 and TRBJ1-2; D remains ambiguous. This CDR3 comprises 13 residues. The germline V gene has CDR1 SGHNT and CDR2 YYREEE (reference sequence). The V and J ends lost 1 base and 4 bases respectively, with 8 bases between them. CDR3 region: CASSLKEIYGYTF. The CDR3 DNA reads TGTGCCAGCAGCTTGAAGGAGATCTATGGCTACACCTTC.

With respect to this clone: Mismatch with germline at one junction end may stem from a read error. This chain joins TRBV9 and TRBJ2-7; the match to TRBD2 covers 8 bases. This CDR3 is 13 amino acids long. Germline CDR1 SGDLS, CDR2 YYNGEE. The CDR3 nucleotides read TGTGCCAGCAGCGTAGAAGGGCGGGGGGAGATAAACTTC. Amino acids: CASSVEGRGEINF.